The 17 T cell receptor beta chains listed next were all sequenced from one sample in a study of shared clonotypes between healthy human individuals. Sequencing used immunoSEQ multiplex PCR; TCRdb keeps in-frame clones, though not all of them. The table records 2 million to 2.5 million clones, 85% to 95% of them present only once. The sequenced sample consisted of naive CD4+ T cells from PBMCs. Indicated subset: CD45RA+ positively selected. The receptors derive from a young man in good health. Some clones in this sample may be carry-over from other donors' samples.

The V and J genes are TRBV19 and TRBJ2-6; D perhaps matches TRBD1 (5 bases). The germline V gene encodes CDR1 LNHDA and CDR2 SQIVND (reference sequence). V was trimmed by 3 bases and J by 3 bases, leaving 15 bases between them. CDR3 length: 17 amino acids. DNA of the CDR3: TGTGCCAGTAGTATCGGCCCAGGGCTTGGTGGGGCCAACGTCCTGACTTTC. It yields the protein CASSIGPGLGGANVLTF. Using reference TRBV19 and TRBJ2-6 for the parts outside the CDR3, the full variable domain is DGGITQSPKYLFRKEGQNVTLSCEQNLNHDAMYWYRQDPGQGLRLIYYSQIVNDFQKGDIAEGYSVSREKKESFPLTVTSAQKNPTAFYLCASSIGPGLGGANVLTFGAGSRLTVL.

The V gene is TRBV11-1, the J gene TRBJ1-4; 8 bases agree with TRBD1. Germline V gene lookup returns CDR1 SGHAT and CDR2 FQDESV (reference sequence). This CDR3 comprises 15 residues. The V and J ends lost 4 bases and 5 bases, in that order; junction bases with no gene match: 6. The CDR3 DNA follows: TGTGCCAGCAGCTCCATGGGGACAGGCAATGAAAAACTGTTTTTT. This encodes CASSSMGTGNEKLFF.

The chain couples TRBV5-4 to TRBJ2-7; D call uncertain. The CDR3 consists of 15 residues. V was shortened by 0 bases and J by 5 bases, with 15 bases between the two germline ends. Per the germline V gene, CDR1 is SGHNT and CDR2 is YYREEE (reference sequence). CDR3 DNA sequence: TGTGCCAGCAGCTTGGCCAGAAATAGCTTCCACGAGCAGTACTTC. Translation gives CASSLARNSFHEQYF. The full variable domain, its missing parts supplied by reference TRBV5-4 and TRBJ2-7, is ETGVTQSPTHLIKTRGQQVTLRCSSQSGHNTVSWYQQALGQGPQFIFQYYREEENGRGNFPPRFSGLQFPNYSSELNVNALELDDSALYLCASSLARNSFHEQYFGPGTRLTVT.

This clone was counted once. The chain links TRBV11-2 to TRBJ2-1; a weak D match, TRBD2 (6 bases). The V end lost 5 bases, the J end lost 6 bases, and 11 bases lay between the germline ends. CDR3 length: 13 amino acids. Germline-derived CDR1 and CDR2 are SGHAT and FQNNGV. The CDR3 DNA follows: TGTGCCAGCAGCCCGACTAGAGTCAATGAGCAGTTCTTC. It translates to CASSPTRVNEQFF.

The chain carries TRBV20-1 and TRBJ2-7; no clear D gene. Trimming shortened V by 5 bases and J by 6 bases, and 8 bases separated the two germline ends. The CDR3 is 10 residues long. Germline V CDR1 and CDR2: DFQATT, SNEGSKA (reference sequence). The CDR3 nucleotides are TGCAGTGCTCAACGAATCGAGCAGTACTTC. Its translation is CSAQRIEQYF.

The chain links TRBV10-3 to TRBJ2-7; no clear D gene. The CDR3 has 15 residues. V gave up 2 bases and J gave up 2 bases, with 13 bases separating them. Germline CDR1 reads ENHRY; CDR2 reads SYGVKD. CDR3 in amino acids: CAISETVTSPYEQYF. CDR3 in DNA: TGTGCCATCAGTGAGACGGTGACGTCACCCTACGAGCAGTACTTC.

V gene TRBV7-3 combines with J gene TRBJ2-7; a weak D match, TRBD2 (7 bases). Germline CDR1 reads SGHTA; CDR2 reads FQGTGA. The CDR3 totals 14 residues. V was clipped by 3 bases and J by 2 bases, with 11 bases between them. The CDR3 DNA sequence: TGTGCCAGCAGCTTGGGGGGGCTCGCCTACGAGCAGTACTTC. Amino acid sequence: CASSLGGLAYEQYF.

This clone appeared once. The CDR3 sequence: CASSPEQGSQPQHF. The CDR3 DNA reads TGTGCCAGCAGCCCTGAGCAGGGTTCGCAGCCCCAGCATTTT. This chain joins TRBV6-4 and TRBJ1-5, with D possibly being TRBD1 (5 bases). The CDR3 has 14 amino acids. Looked up from germline, CDR1 is MRHNA and CDR2 is SNTAGT. The V end was cut by 6 bases, the J end by 7 bases, with 16 bases between.

The V gene is TRBV6-5, the J gene TRBJ2-1; TRBD2 matches at 8 bases. Germline V gene sequence: CDR1 MNHEY, CDR2 SVGAGI. This CDR3 has 15 residues. After removal of 6 bases from V and 4 bases from J, the junction contained 8 bases not matched to a gene. CDR3 residues: CASSQPGLGYNEQFF. In DNA form, the CDR3 reads TGTGCCAGCAGCCAACCGGGACTAGGGTACAATGAGCAGTTCTTC.

The V and J genes are TRBV7-3 and TRBJ2-3; TRBD2 agrees at 8 bases. Germline V gene sequence: CDR1 SGHTA, CDR2 FQGTGA. Trimming cost V 3 bases and J 4 bases; bases outside gene matches: 3. The CDR3 spans 14 residues. CDR3 sequence (DNA): TGTGCCAGCAGCTTTTTGACTAGCGCAGATACGCAGTATTTT. Amino acids: CASSFLTSADTQYF.

This clone came up once. This chain joins TRBV6-5 and TRBJ2-7; D is ambiguous. Trimming left V 2 bases short and J 7 bases short, with 6 bases between. CDR3 length equals 11 residues. Germline V lookup: CDR1 MNHEY, CDR2 SVGAGI. CDR3 DNA sequence: TGTGCCAGCAGTTACGAGAGTGAGCAGTACTTC. Its translation is CASSYESEQYF.

The chain has TRBV4-2 and TRBJ2-3, with a tentative D call TRBD2 (6 bases). In germline, CDR1 is LGHNA, CDR2 YNFKEQ. V shed 4 bases and J shed 2 bases, with 13 bases lying between them. The CDR3 totals 15 residues. The CDR3 coding sequence is TGTGCCAGCAGCCTCGGGACTGCCTTCACAGATACGCAGTATTTT. It translates to CASSLGTAFTDTQYF.

The chain combines TRBV4-1 with TRBJ2-1; 9 bases are shared with TRBD2. The V and J ends lost 0 bases and 15 bases, in that order; junction bases with no gene match: 12. The CDR3 covers 15 residues. CDR1 and CDR2 from the germline V gene are MGHRA and YSYEKL. The CDR3 spells CASSQDGAGGAMRFF. Written as DNA, the CDR3 is TGCGCCAGCAGCCAAGATGGCGCGGGAGGGGCAATGCGGTTCTTC.

The chain couples TRBV15 to TRBJ2-5; TRBD2 matches 9 bases. The CDR3 is 17 residues long. CDR1 LNHNV and CDR2 YYDKDF come from the germline V gene (reference sequence). The J segment lost 5 bases and the V segment lost 1 base, leaving 11 bases of the junction unmatched. The CDR3 coding sequence is TGTGCCACCAGCAGAGGGGGCGGGAGGGCCTTAGGGGAGACCCAGTACTTC. Protein product: CATSRGGGRALGETQYF.

The chain recombines TRBV19 with TRBJ1-5; TRBD1 matches at 8 bases. Trimming took 6 bases from V and 7 from J; bases not matched to a gene: 5. Germline CDR1 and CDR2: LNHDA and SQIVND (reference sequence). The CDR3 extends over 13 amino acids. In DNA, the CDR3 is TGTGCCAGTAGGATACAGGGGGAACAGCCCCAGCATTTT. This sequence encodes CASRIQGEQPQHF.

The chain recombines TRBV2 with TRBJ1-1; unclear D gene. The length of the CDR3 is 15 residues. Germline V lookup: CDR1 SNHLY, CDR2 FYNNEI. Trimming left V 4 bases short and J 4 bases short, with 16 bases between. The CDR3 is CASSVTGRTGTEAFF. The CDR3 nucleotides are TGTGCCAGCAGTGTGACCGGGCGAACTGGCACTGAAGCTTTCTTT. Looking up the rest from reference TRBV2 and TRBJ1-1 gives the full variable domain: EPEVTQTPSHQVTQMGQEVILRCVPISNHLYFYWYRQILGQKVEFLVSFYNNEISEKSEIFDDQFSVERPDGSNFTLKIRSTKLEDSAMYFCASSVTGRTGTEAFFGQGTRLTVV.

J is TRBJ1-5 and V is TRBV6-6, with D possibly being TRBD1 (5 bases). The CDR3 covers 15 residues. Trimming stripped 6 bases from V and 4 bases from J, with 16 bases between. Germline assignment: CDR1 MNHNY and CDR2 SVGAGI (reference sequence). In DNA form, the CDR3 reads TGTGCCAGCAGCTTAACAGGAGGACAAAATCAGCCCCAGCATTTT. Translating it yields CASSLTGGQNQPQHF.